This TCR beta chain was sequenced for a study of post-analysis software for immune sequencing data. Overall study: Relapsing-remitting, secondary progressive and progressive-relapsing multiple sclerosis were all included among the disease courses. Study conclusions and caveats: Normalized Chao1 diversity in multiple sclerosis patients fell significantly below that of controls. The five TRBV segments detected at higher frequency in patients than in controls included TRBV5-6, TRBV5-1 and TRBV20-1.

The CDR3 has 14 residues. The germline gives CDR1 SGHRS, CDR2 YFSETQ. The V and J ends lost 5 bases and 10 bases respectively, with 19 bases between them. This clonotype has just a few counts. Its cognate antigen is unknown. Every TCR beta cDNA library bore unique molecular identifiers. MiXCR, applied by TCRdb to the PCR reads, yields one record per CDR3 protein. Among hundreds of thousands of distinct CDR3 sequences, 55% to 60% were seen once, and the ten largest hold around 11%. The sample was blood. The sequence was collected from a girl aged 2-10 years with multiple sclerosis. The gene calls are TRBV5-1 and TRBJ2-1; D is ambiguous. This CDR3 reads CASSSSPSQVEQFF. In nucleotides, the CDR3 is TGCGCCAGCAGTAGTAGTCCCTCGCAGGTCGAGCAGTTCTTC. Drawing the rest from reference TRBV5-1 and TRBJ2-1, the complete variable domain is KAGVTQTPRYLIKTRGQQVTLSCSPISGHRSVSWYQQTPGQGLQFLFEYFSETQRNKGNFPGRFSGRQFSNSRSEMNVSTLELGDSALYLCASSSSPSQVEQFFGPGTRLTVL.